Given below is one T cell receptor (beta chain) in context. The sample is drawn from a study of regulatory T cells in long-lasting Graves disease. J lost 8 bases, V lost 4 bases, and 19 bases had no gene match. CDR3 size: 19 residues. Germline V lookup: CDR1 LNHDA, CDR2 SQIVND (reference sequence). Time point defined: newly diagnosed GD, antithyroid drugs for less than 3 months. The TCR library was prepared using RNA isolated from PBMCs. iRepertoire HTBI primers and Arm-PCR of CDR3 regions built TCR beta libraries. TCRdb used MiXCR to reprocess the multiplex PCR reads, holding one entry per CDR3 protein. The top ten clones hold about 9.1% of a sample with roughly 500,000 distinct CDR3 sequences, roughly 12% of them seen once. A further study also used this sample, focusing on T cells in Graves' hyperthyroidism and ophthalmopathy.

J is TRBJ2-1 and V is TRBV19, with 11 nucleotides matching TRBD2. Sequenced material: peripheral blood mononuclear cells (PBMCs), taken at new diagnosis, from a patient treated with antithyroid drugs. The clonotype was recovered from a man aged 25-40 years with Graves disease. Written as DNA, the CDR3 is TGTGCCAGTAGTAGTGACAGGGAAGATCCGGGACTAGCGGTTCATGAGCAGTTCTTC. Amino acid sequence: CASSSDREDPGLAVHEQFF.